Listed here are 30 T cell receptor beta chains from one sample, sequenced in a study of T cell repertoires in cytomegalovirus infection. For these receptors, no antigen is known. TCRdb re-called the reads with MiXCR, one entry per CDR3 protein. The sample has 570,000 or so distinct CDR3 sequences; almost 40% are singletons. The specimen was cultured PBMCs, collected from culture after CMV antigen stimulation. Receptors originate from a human donor in good health (CMV status not recorded). Some clones in this sample may be carry-over from other donors' samples.

The genes are TRBV20-1 and TRBJ1-1; 10 nucleotides line up with TRBD1. CDR1 is DFQATT, CDR2 SNEGSKA, per germline (reference sequence). J lost 6 bases, V lost 5 bases, and 6 bases had no gene match. The CDR3 has 13 amino acids. The CDR3 DNA reads TGCAGTGCTTGGACAGGGGGAGACTCTGAAGCTTTCTTT. It is translated as CSAWTGGDSEAFF.

In its sample, this clonotype was seen a few times. The chain combines TRBV7-2 with TRBJ2-3, with TRBD2 matching 7 bases. After removal of 4 bases from V and 7 bases from J, the junction contained 8 bases not matched to a gene. Per the germline V gene, CDR1 is SGHTA and CDR2 is FQGNSA. The CDR3 sequence is 14 residues long. The CDR3 coding sequence is TGTGCCAGCAGCTCGGGACTATCTCTAAATACGCAGTATTTT. Protein sequence: CASSSGLSLNTQYF.

The chain employs TRBV4-3 and TRBJ1-1, with D possibly being TRBD1 (6 bases). The germline CDR1 and CDR2 sequences are LGHNA and YSLEER. Trimming removed 0 bases at V and 5 bases at J, with 13 bases between. The CDR3 is 15 residues long. The CDR3 is CASSQDRGGVTEAFF. The CDR3 DNA follows: TGCGCCAGCAGCCAAGATAGGGGGGGGGTGACTGAAGCTTTCTTT.

This clonotype was detected only a few times. The chain uses TRBV11-2 and TRBJ2-5, with 9 bases that match TRBD2. This CDR3 is 16 amino acids long. Germline-derived CDR1 and CDR2 are SGHAT and FQNNGV. With V trimmed by 4 bases and J by 7 bases, 13 bases remained unmatched. This CDR3 reads CASSSRTSEGLGTQYF. The CDR3 bases are TGTGCCAGCAGCTCACGGACTAGCGAAGGCTTAGGGACCCAGTACTTC. Full variable domain (outside the CDR3, taken from reference TRBV11-2 and TRBJ2-5): EAGVAQSPRYKIIEKRQSVAFWCNPISGHATLYWYQQILGQGPKLLIQFQNNGVVDDSQLPKDRFSAERLKGVDSTLKIQPAKLEDSAVYLCASSSRTSEGLGTQYFGPGTRLLVL.

The table lists this clonotype with a few counts. V and J are TRBV7-2 and TRBJ2-1; weak D call: TRBD1 (5 bases). CDR3 length: 11 residues. V shed 2 bases and J shed 13 bases, with 9 bases lying between them. CDR1 is SGHTA, CDR2 FQGNSA, per germline. The CDR3 region has the DNA TGTGCCAGCAGCTTATGGGGCCATCAGTTCTTC. Translated, it gives CASSLWGHQFF.

The table lists this clonotype with a few counts. This chain links TRBV6-5 with TRBJ2-2, with 8 positions matching TRBD1. V was clipped by 2 bases and J by 5 bases; unmatched bases: 7. Germline CDR1 and CDR2: MNHEY and SVGAGI. This CDR3 spans 16 amino acids. CDR3 loop: CASSYTSGGRTGELFF. The DNA for the CDR3 is TGTGCCAGCAGTTACACCTCAGGGGGCCGGACCGGGGAGCTGTTTTTT.

This clonotype was recorded a few times. The genes are TRBV7-2 and TRBJ2-7; no firm D call. The CDR3 spans 14 residues. Germline values: CDR1 SGHTA, CDR2 FQGNSA. V was trimmed by 0 bases and J by 8 bases, leaving 14 bases between them. CDR3: CASSLAGPIKKQYF. In DNA, the CDR3 is TGTGCCAGCAGCTTAGCAGGTCCGATCAAGAAGCAGTACTTC.

Only a few counts were recorded for this clonotype. This chain connects TRBV7-9 to TRBJ2-5; 9 positions match TRBD1. This CDR3 region has 15 residues. CDR1 SEHNR and CDR2 FQNEAQ come from the germline V gene (reference sequence). V gave up 3 bases and J gave up 2 bases; unmatched junction bases: 4. The CDR3 coding sequence is TGTGCCAGCAGCTTTGGAGACAGGGGGCAAGAGACCCAGTACTTC. Its protein is CASSFGDRGQETQYF. Full variable domain (rest looked up from reference TRBV7-9 and TRBJ2-5): DTGVSQNPRHKITKRGQNVTFRCDPISEHNRLYWYRQTLGQGPEFLTYFQNEAQLEKSRLLSDRFSAERPKGSFSTLEIQRTEQGDSAMYLCASSFGDRGQETQYFGPGTRLLVL.

The chain has TRBV6-2 or TRBV6-3 and TRBJ1-5; tentative D call: TRBD1 (5 bases). Trimming removed 7 bases from V and 1 base from J, with 17 bases in between. The CDR3 is 16 residues long. Germline CDR1 is MNHEY and CDR2 is SVGEGT. CDR3 DNA sequence: TGTGCCAGCATCCCAGCAGGACAAAGAAGCAATCAGCCCCAGCATTTT. Its translation is CASIPAGQRSNQPQHF.

V and J are TRBV6-5 and TRBJ2-7; D gene unclear. The CDR3 has 14 amino acids. The germline gives CDR1 MNHEY, CDR2 SVGAGI. V was cut by 1 base and J by 0 bases, with 7 bases left in between. The CDR3 nucleotides read TGTGCCAGCAGTTACTTTGGAAGCTCCTACGAGCAGTACTTC. This gives the protein CASSYFGSSYEQYF.

This clonotype occurred a few times. J is TRBJ2-7 and V is TRBV7-2; D is undetermined. V was pared by 5 bases and J by 0 bases, with 11 bases between. Germline CDR1 reads SGHTA; CDR2 reads FQGNSA. The CDR3 has 14 residues. The CDR3 DNA is TGTGCCAGCAGCACAGTCGCTTCCTCCTACGAGCAGTACTTC. This codes for CASSTVASSYEQYF.

This clonotype was counted a few times. V usage is TRBV27 and J usage is TRBJ2-1; D is unclear. Trimming stripped 6 bases from V and 8 bases from J, with 11 bases between. Per germline, CDR1 MNHEY and CDR2 SMNVEV (reference sequence). The CDR3 runs to 12 residues. The CDR3 DNA sequence: TGTGCCAGCAGGCTTCGAAAGGATGAGCAGTTCTTC. This gives the protein CASRLRKDEQFF.

The rearrangement links TRBV5-5 to TRBJ1-6; D is perhaps TRBD1 (6 bases). Germline V gene lookup returns CDR1 SGHKS and CDR2 YYEKEE (reference sequence). Trimming pared 4 bases from V and 4 bases from J, leaving 9 bases between. This CDR3 is built from 14 residues. As DNA, the CDR3 is TGTGCCAGCAGCAGCAGGGGTTATAATTCACCCCTCCACTTT. It is translated as CASSSRGYNSPLHF.

The genes are TRBV12-3 or TRBV12-4 and TRBJ2-1; TRBD2 might be the D (5 bases). The V end was cut by 5 bases, the J end by 12 bases, with 11 bases between. This CDR3 is built from 11 residues. CDR3 residues: CASSVGSWQFF. CDR3 nucleotide sequence: TGTGCCAGCAGTGTAGGGAGTTGGCAGTTCTTC.

The chain recombines TRBV28 with TRBJ1-6; D is uncertain. CDR1 and CDR2 (germline): MDHEN, SYDVKM. The V and J ends lost 2 bases and 7 bases respectively, with 12 bases between them. The CDR3 totals 15 residues. The CDR3 bases are TGTGCCAGCAGTTTAAGGTGGGATGTAAATTCACCCCTCCACTTT. Translation gives CASSLRWDVNSPLHF.

This clonotype appeared a few times. The V gene is TRBV15, the J gene TRBJ2-6, with unresolved D. Germline V gene lookup returns CDR1 LNHNV and CDR2 YYDKDF (reference sequence). The CDR3 is 17 amino acids. The V gene lost 1 base and the J gene lost 3 bases, with 13 bases spanning the gap. The CDR3 region has the DNA TGTGCCACCAGCAGAGCCTCATGGGGAAGTGGGGCCAACGTCCTGACTTTC. Amino acid sequence: CATSRASWGSGANVLTF.

This chain links TRBV4-1 with TRBJ2-3, with D perhaps matching TRBD1 or TRBD2 (5 bases each). Germline V gene lookup returns CDR1 MGHRA and CDR2 YSYEKL. This CDR3 is 18 amino acids long. With 4 bases removed from V and 5 bases from J, the gap between germline ends came to 25 bases. CDR3 in DNA: TGCGCCAGCAGCCCTCCCCGAAACCGGGACCTTAAACTAGATACGCAGTATTTT. It specifies CASSPPRNRDLKLDTQYF.

V is TRBV6-1 and J is TRBJ2-7; either TRBD1 or TRBD2 may fit D (5 bases each). The CDR3 has 13 residues. CDR1 MNHNS and CDR2 SASEGT come from the germline V gene. With 5 bases removed from V and 9 bases from J, the gap between germline ends came to 17 bases. DNA of the CDR3: TGTGCCAGCAGTCTTGGGGGACCCGGATCGCAGTACTTC. Translation: CASSLGGPGSQYF.

This chain uses TRBV19 with TRBJ2-6, with a weak D call TRBD1 (6 bases). The V and J ends lost 4 bases and 3 bases respectively, with 10 bases between them. Germline values: CDR1 LNHDA, CDR2 SQIVND (reference sequence). The CDR3 spans 15 residues. The CDR3 loop reads CASSNRDNGANVLTF. CDR3 bases: TGTGCCAGTAGTAACCGGGACAATGGGGCCAACGTCCTGACTTTC.

This clonotype turned up a few times. The chain uses TRBV19 and TRBJ2-7; D remains unclear. Trimming took 5 bases from V and 4 from J, leaving 12 bases between them. This CDR3 has 13 amino acids. Germline CDR1 and CDR2: LNHDA and SQIVND (reference sequence). CDR3 sequence: CASSARQPYEQYF. The CDR3 nucleotides are TGTGCCAGTAGTGCGCGGCAACCTTACGAGCAGTACTTC.

V gene TRBV6-5 combines with J gene TRBJ1-6; TRBD1 might be the D (6 bases). The CDR3 totals 17 residues. V gave up 6 bases and J gave up 5 bases, with 20 bases separating them. Germline loops: CDR1 MNHEY, CDR2 SVGAGI. For the CDR3, the DNA is TGTGCCAGCAGACCCGATGGGGGCGCGGGCGATAATTCACCCCTCCACTTT. This encodes CASRPDGGAGDNSPLHF.

This sequence joins TRBV12-3 or TRBV12-4 and TRBJ2-4, with a tentative D call TRBD2 (7 bases). Trimming removed 8 bases from V and 12 bases from J, with 17 bases in between. The CDR3 is made up of 12 amino acids. DNA for the CDR3: TGTGCCAGCGGGCCAGGGGAGGGTACTCAGTACTTC. Translating it yields CASGPGEGTQYF.

This clonotype was detected only a few times. The gene calls are TRBV6-1 and TRBJ1-5, with 9 bases that match TRBD1. Germline V gene sequence: CDR1 MNHNS, CDR2 SASEGT. The ends lost 0 bases at V and 9 bases at J; junction bases unmatched: 15. The CDR3 spans 18 residues. This chain's CDR3 is CASSEALLWGQGGWPQHF. CDR3 DNA sequence: TGTGCCAGCAGTGAAGCGCTTCTTTGGGGACAGGGAGGATGGCCCCAGCATTTT.

The gene calls are TRBV28 and TRBJ2-7, with 9 nucleotides matching TRBD1. Germline trimming cut 2 bases from V and 4 bases from J; bases unmatched to any gene: 3. CDR3 length: 14 amino acids. Germline V gives CDR1 MDHEN, CDR2 SYDVKM. CDR3 in amino acids: CASSLMGQGYEQYF. The CDR3 DNA is TGTGCCAGCAGTTTAATGGGACAGGGTTACGAGCAGTACTTC.

This chain joins TRBV7-8 and TRBJ2-7; D uncertain. The germline CDR1 and CDR2 sequences are SGHVS and FQNEAQ. The CDR3 is made up of 12 amino acids. V gave up 6 bases and J gave up 2 bases, with 8 bases separating them. The DNA of the CDR3 is TGTGCCAGCAGTTGGCTGGCCTACGAGCAGTACTTC. The encoded protein is CASSWLAYEQYF.

This chain links TRBV6-2 or TRBV6-3 with TRBJ2-1; maybe TRBD1 (6 bases). Germline assignment: CDR1 MNHEY and CDR2 SVGEGT. Between the trimmed V and J ends, which lost 6 bases and 7 bases, there was a span of 13 bases. The CDR3 has 13 amino acids. Here the CDR3 reads CASSQGGRNEQFF. The CDR3 region has the DNA TGTGCCAGCAGCCAAGGGGGAAGGAATGAGCAGTTCTTC.

This rearrangement joins TRBV13 to TRBJ2-7, with TRBD1 matching over 11 bases. Trimming removed 5 bases from V and 1 base from J; junction bases left unmatched: 16. This CDR3 contains 19 residues. The germline gives CDR1 PRHDT, CDR2 FYEKMQ (reference sequence). The CDR3 protein is CASSQPVGLWDRGSYEQYF. CDR3 bases: TGTGCCAGCAGCCAACCAGTGGGACTCTGGGACAGGGGGTCCTACGAGCAGTACTTC.

This clonotype was picked up a small number of times. The genes are TRBV11-3 and TRBJ2-2; a possible D gene is TRBD2 (5 bases). The CDR3 totals 15 residues. CDR1 and CDR2 from the germline V gene are SGHNT and YENEEA. Trimming shortened V by 3 bases and J by 10 bases, and 18 bases separated the two germline ends. The CDR3: CASSFSGLAGAELFF. The DNA for the CDR3 is TGTGCCAGCAGCTTTTCCGGCCTGGCGGGCGCGGAGCTGTTTTTT.

The chain joins TRBV4-1 to TRBJ1-4; TRBD1 matches 7 bases. CDR1 is MGHRA, CDR2 YSYEKL, per germline. The V and J ends lost 3 bases and 8 bases, in that order; junction bases with no gene match: 12. This CDR3 is 16 amino acids long. The CDR3 is CASSQALTGREEKLFF. The CDR3 DNA is TGCGCCAGCAGCCAGGCTTTGACAGGGCGGGAGGAAAAACTGTTTTTT.

This clonotype has just a few counts. V and J are TRBV7-9 and TRBJ2-1; D is unresolved. The CDR3 consists of 16 residues. Germline CDR1 reads SEHNR; CDR2 reads FQNEAQ (reference sequence). V lost 3 bases and J lost 8, with 20 bases in between. The DNA for the CDR3 is TGTGCCAGCAGCTTGGGATGGGCTAGAAGGTGGGATGAGCAGTTCTTC. This codes for CASSLGWARRWDEQFF. Based on the CDR3 plus reference TRBV7-9 and TRBJ2-1, the full variable domain is DTGVSQNPRHKITKRGQNVTFRCDPISEHNRLYWYRQTLGQGPEFLTYFQNEAQLEKSRLLSDRFSAERPKGSFSTLEIQRTEQGDSAMYLCASSLGWARRWDEQFFGPGTRLTVL.